This passage covers 15 T cell receptor beta chains from one sample sequenced in a study of graft-versus-host responses after intestinal transplantation. Assay used: immunoSEQ multiplex PCR; TCRdb lists only in-frame clones, some missing. The table lists 4,500 to 5,000 clones, 27% of them singletons. There were 200,000 CFSE-labeled responder cells plated together with 200,000 irradiated, violet-dye-labeled stimulator cells. This specimen consisted of alloreactive CD8+ T cells from a mixed lymphocyte reaction culture, obtained before transplantation. Subset here: CFSE-low proliferating T cells sorted from approximately 6-day pre-transplant mixed lymphocyte reaction (GvH or HvG direction). The source of these receptors is a human patient who was an organ donor for intestinal transplantation.

The chain uses TRBV5-6 and TRBJ1-2, with 10 bases lining up with TRBD1. The CDR3 totals 15 residues. Germline CDR1 SGHDT, CDR2 YYEEEE. After removal of 4 bases from V and 8 bases from J, the junction contained 11 bases not matched to a gene. The CDR3 DNA reads TGTGCCAGCAGCCCCCCCGCGGACAGGGGGTACGGCTACACCTTC. This gives the protein CASSPPADRGYGYTF.

The rearrangement links TRBV5-6 to TRBJ2-3; no reliable D call. The germline V and J ends were trimmed by 5 bases and 10 bases, with 23 bases remaining between them. This CDR3 spans 15 amino acids. The germline CDR1 and CDR2 sequences are SGHDT and YYEEEE. The CDR3 protein is CASSQDWPMGGPQYF. As DNA, the CDR3 is TGTGCCAGCAGTCAAGACTGGCCGATGGGTGGTCCGCAGTATTTT.

The V gene is TRBV6-5, the J gene TRBJ1-2, with 7 positions matching TRBD1. The V gene end was trimmed by 6 bases and the J gene end by 3 bases; junction bases not matched to a gene: 10. The CDR3 runs 15 residues. Germline V gives CDR1 MNHEY, CDR2 SVGAGI. The CDR3 is CASSLGTGQYYGYTF. Here the CDR3 DNA reads TGTGCCAGCAGCCTTGGGACGGGACAGTACTATGGCTACACCTTC.

The genes are TRBV13 and TRBJ1-3; D is unclear. The V gene lost 1 base and the J gene lost 7 bases, with 14 bases spanning the gap. Germline CDR1 reads PRHDT; CDR2 reads FYEKMQ (reference sequence). The CDR3 covers 15 residues. CDR3 sequence reads: CASSLASTGSNTIYF. The CDR3 nucleotides are TGTGCCAGCAGCTTAGCCTCCACGGGGAGTAACACCATATATTTT.

In its sample, this clone is medium-sized. The CDR3 loop reads CASSGGDRVSGYTF. The DNA for the CDR3 is TGTGCCAGCAGCGGGGGGGACAGGGTTTCGGGCTACACCTTC. J is TRBJ1-2 and V is TRBV5-4; 9 positions agree with TRBD1. CDR3 length: 14 residues. CDR1 is SGHNT and CDR2 is YYREEE in the germline V gene (reference sequence). V gave up 4 bases and J gave up 8 bases; unmatched junction bases: 9.

This clone is medium-sized. The chain has TRBV4-3 and TRBJ2-6; TRBD1 matches at 7 bases. Trimming took 1 base from V and 0 from J; bases not matched to a gene: 6. This CDR3 has 18 residues. Germline V gene data show CDR1 as LGHNA and CDR2 as YSLEER. The CDR3 coding sequence is TGCGCCAGCAGCCAAGGGTGGACAGGTTACTCTGGGGCCAACGTCCTGACTTTC. It encodes CASSQGWTGYSGANVLTF.

This clone was detected only a few times. V and J are TRBV15 and TRBJ1-5, with D unresolved. This CDR3 has 14 residues. Deletions cut 3 bases from V and 1 base from J, with 7 bases between. Germline CDR1 reads LNHNV; CDR2 reads YYDKDF (reference sequence). The CDR3 reads CATSSARSNQPQHF. Written as DNA, the CDR3 is TGTGCCACCAGCAGCGCCAGAAGCAATCAGCCCCAGCATTTT. Variable domain in full (rest from reference TRBV15 and TRBJ1-5): DAMVIQNPRYQVTQFGKPVTLSCSQTLNHNVMYWYQQKSSQAPKLLFHYYDKDFNNEADTPDNFQSRRPNTSFCFLDIRSPGLGDTAMYLCATSSARSNQPQHFGDGTRLSIL.

The genes are TRBV5-4 and TRBJ1-5, with a weak D call TRBD1 (5 bases). The CDR3 consists of 14 residues. Germline-derived CDR1 and CDR2 are SGHNT and YYREEE (reference sequence). The V gene lost 2 bases and the J gene lost 2 bases, with 8 bases spanning the gap. This CDR3 is CASSFWGGNQPQHF. In DNA, the CDR3 is TGTGCCAGCAGCTTTTGGGGCGGCAATCAGCCCCAGCATTTT.

By share of the sample, this clone is large (0.1 to 1%). The V and J genes are TRBV5-6 and TRBJ1-2, with D unclear. The CDR3 is made up of 18 amino acids. Trimming shortened V by 2 bases and J by 4 bases, and 24 bases separated the two germline ends. CDR1 and CDR2 from the germline V gene are SGHDT and YYEEEE. Written as DNA, the CDR3 is TGTGCCAGCAGCTTTTCAGTCCCGAAAGAGGGTTCCCCCTATGGCTACACCTTC. It codes for CASSFSVPKEGSPYGYTF.

The rearrangement links TRBV7-7 to TRBJ1-1; no clear D gene. Trimming left V 4 bases short and J 3 bases short, with 12 bases between. This CDR3 is built from 14 residues. Germline CDR1 is SSHAT and CDR2 is FNYEAQ (reference sequence). The CDR3 bases are TGTGCCAGCAGCTCCACTCCAAAAGACACTGAAGCTTTCTTT. As protein: CASSSTPKDTEAFF.

This clone has more than one count but fewer than ten. The genes are TRBV19 and TRBJ2-7, with 9 bases fitting TRBD1. CDR1 is LNHDA, CDR2 SQIVND, per germline (reference sequence). This CDR3 spans 14 amino acids. The V and J ends lost 5 bases and 10 bases, in that order; junction bases with no gene match: 12. The CDR3 region is CASSFHRDRDQQYV. CDR3 coding DNA: TGTGCCAGTAGTTTCCACCGGGACAGGGATCAACAGTACGTC.

The genes are TRBV4-1 and TRBJ1-4; D not resolved. The CDR3 totals 15 residues. CDR1 and CDR2 from the germline V gene are MGHRA and YSYEKL. The V gene lost 0 bases and the J gene lost 5 bases, with 10 bases spanning the gap. DNA for the CDR3: TGCGCCAGCAGCCAAGATGCGGGCAGAAATGAAAAACTGTTTTTT. It translates to CASSQDAGRNEKLFF.

This clone showed up many times. The chain uses TRBV28 and TRBJ1-3; maybe TRBD1 (5 bases). CDR1 is MDHEN and CDR2 is SYDVKM in the germline V gene. V was pared by 6 bases and J by 0 bases, with 12 bases between. The CDR3 is 15 residues long. CDR3 sequence: CASRFDRTSGNTIYF. The CDR3, as DNA: TGTGCCAGCAGGTTTGACAGAACCTCTGGAAACACCATATATTTT.

This clone is medium-sized within its sample. This sequence joins TRBV5-6 and TRBJ1-6; TRBD1 might be the D (5 bases). CDR3 length: 15 residues. Germline loops: CDR1 SGHDT, CDR2 YYEEEE. V was cut by 0 bases and J by 9 bases, with 13 bases left in between. CDR3 amino acids: CASSLVGGAGSPLHF. Written as DNA, the CDR3 is TGTGCCAGCAGCTTGGTCGGAGGGGCTGGTTCACCCCTCCACTTT.

The rearrangement uses TRBV9 and TRBJ1-2; possibly TRBD1 for D (6 bases). The CDR3 totals 18 residues. Germline CDR1 reads SGDLS; CDR2 reads YYNGEE. The V end was cut by 4 bases, the J end by 2 bases, with 24 bases between. The CDR3 region has the DNA TGTGCCAGCAGCCCAGGCGCGGCAGGGGCCGCCCTCAACTATGGCTACACCTTC. It specifies CASSPGAAGAALNYGYTF.